Listed below are T cell receptor beta chains from one sample, sequenced in a study of cytomegalovirus exposure and HLA in healthy donors. Using immunoSEQ multiplex PCR, the repertoire was profiled, and TCRdb retains in-frame clones only, with some absent. The table shows some 170,000 clones, with approximately 86% occurring only once. Input material: PBMCs. Every receptor here comes from a woman aged 18-29 years in good health and CMV-seronegative. CDR3s include the opening cysteine and the closing phenylalanine or tryptophan. Fields, in order: CDR3 DNA, CDR3 protein, D gene, V gene, clone size, J gene, CDR3 length. The D gene is left open where the match is weak. Only some rows state a clone size, as once, few, many or a class for expanded clones.

TGTGCCAGCTCACCATTCGGTGTAAGGTCTCAAGGAGTAAGTGAAAAACTGTTTTTT | CASSPFGVRSQGVSEKLFF | . | TRBV18 | . | TRBJ1-4 | 19
TGCGCCAGCAGCTTTCAGACAGGCCGATTATCTAGCGGCACGGTCTACGAGCAGTACTTC | CASSFQTGRLSSGTVYEQYF | . | TRBV5-1 | . | TRBJ2-7 | 20
TGTGCCAGCAGCCATTCTATCGGCGGGGGGTCCTACAATGAGCAGTTCTTC | CASSHSIGGGSYNEQFF | TRBD2 | TRBV14 | . | TRBJ2-1 | 17
TGTGCCAGCAGCCAAGCTTCCGGTGATAATGAAAAACTGTTTTTT | CASSQASGDNEKLFF | . | TRBV4-2 | once | TRBJ1-4 | 15
TGTGCCTGGAGTCGGGAAGCCGGGGAGCTGTTTTTT | CAWSREAGELFF | . | TRBV30 | once | TRBJ2-2 | 12
TGCGCCAGCAGTTCAGGGGTGAGGGGAGATACGCAGTATTTT | CASSSGVRGDTQYF | . | TRBV5-1 | . | TRBJ2-3 | 14
TGTGCCAGCAGCCGCGGGAACACTGAAGCTTTCTTT | CASSRGNTEAFF | . | TRBV7-8 | . | TRBJ1-1 | 12
TGTGCCAGCAGCGTATCCCCCGGAGGGAGAGGGGACAATGAGCAGTTCTTC | CASSVSPGGRGDNEQFF | . | TRBV9 | . | TRBJ2-1 | 17
TGTGCCAGCAGCGCAGGGGTCCACACCTTC | CASSAGVHTF | . | TRBV9 | . | TRBJ1-2 | 10
TGTGCCAGCAGTTCTAGCCAAACAGGGGCTAGCACAGATACGCAGTATTTT | CASSSSQTGASTDTQYF | TRBD1 | TRBV7-9 | . | TRBJ2-3 | 17
TGCGCCAGCAGCCAAGAGGGGGACAGGGGAAGTACCATTCAGTACTTC | CASSQEGDRGSTIQYF | TRBD1 | TRBV4-3 | . | TRBJ2-4 | 16
TGTGCCAGTAGTGAGCCACAGGTGAACACTGAAGCTTTCTTT | CASSEPQVNTEAFF | . | TRBV19 | . | TRBJ1-1 | 14
TGCGCCAGCAGCCAAGTTCAGTTATGGGACAGGGGGCATCGAGATGGCTACACCTTC | CASSQVQLWDRGHRDGYTF | TRBD1 | TRBV4-3 | once | TRBJ1-2 | 19
TGTGCCAGCAGTGGGACAGTCTTCGCTAATAGCAATCAGCCCCAGCATTTT | CASSGTVFANSNQPQHF | . | TRBV2 | . | TRBJ1-5 | 17
TGTGCCAGCAGTCCCCGCAGGGATCAGCCCCAGCATTTT | CASSPRRDQPQHF | . | TRBV6-5 | . | TRBJ1-5 | 13
TGTGCCAGCAGCCCGGTTGCTCAGGGGACGGGGTATAGCAATCAGCCCCAGCATTTT | CASSPVAQGTGYSNQPQHF | . | TRBV5-7 | . | TRBJ1-5 | 19
TGTGCCAGCAGCTTAGGTCAGGCCCTGACCGGGGAGCTGTTTTTT | CASSLGQALTGELFF | . | TRBV7-6 | . | TRBJ2-2 | 15
TGTGCCAGCAGTTACCCGGACGAGCAGTACTTC | CASSYPDEQYF | . | TRBV6-1 | . | TRBJ2-7 | 11
TGTGCCAGCAGTCCCGAAGTAGGCGGCTATGGCTACACCTTC | CASSPEVGGYGYTF | . | TRBV6-1 | . | TRBJ1-2 | 14
TGTGCCAGCAGTTACTCGACAGGGGGCGGAACTGAAGCTTTCTTT | CASSYSTGGGTEAFF | TRBD1 | TRBV6-5 | . | TRBJ1-1 | 15
TGCAGCGTTGTTCGGGGTGTGGACGGGGAGCTGTTTTTT | CSVVRGVDGELFF | . | TRBV29-1 | . | TRBJ2-2 | 13
TGTGCCAGCAACGATGGCGGGGGGCGGGGCACCGGGGAGCTGTTTTTT | CASNDGGGRGTGELFF | TRBD2 | TRBV7-2 | . | TRBJ2-2 | 16
TGTGCCAGCAGTGAATGGGGCAGCTCTAACTATGGCTACACCTTC | CASSEWGSSNYGYTF | . | TRBV6-1 | . | TRBJ1-2 | 15
TGTGCCAGCAGTTCGCCCTCAGGGGGCAACCCTACTGAAGCTTTCTTT | CASSSPSGGNPTEAFF | TRBD1 | TRBV27 | . | TRBJ1-1 | 16
TGTGCCAGCAGCTTAGTGGGGCTAGCGGTCTACAATGAGCAGTTCTTC | CASSLVGLAVYNEQFF | TRBD2 | TRBV11-2 | . | TRBJ2-1 | 16
TGTGCCAGCAGTTACGATGGCATCTATGGCTACACCTTC | CASSYDGIYGYTF | . | TRBV6-5 | . | TRBJ1-2 | 13
TGTGCCAGCAGCTCCCGGGACAGGGCCTACGAGCAGTACTTC | CASSSRDRAYEQYF | TRBD1 | TRBV7-6 | . | TRBJ2-7 | 14
TGTGCCAGCAGCTTCGAGCCTTCGGGACAGGGTCCCTCTTTT | CASSFEPSGQGPSF | TRBD1 | TRBV7-6 | . | TRBJ1-1 | 14
TGTGCCAGCAGTCCCCAGGGGGCGAACGAGCAGTACTTC | CASSPQGANEQYF | TRBD1 | TRBV27 | . | TRBJ2-7 | 13
TGTGCCAGCAACAAGGGGGTGAAGTACTTC | CASNKGVKYF | . | TRBV2 | . | TRBJ2-7 | 10
TGTGCCAGCAGTGAAGATCCCGACAGGGTGAACTATGGCTACACCTTC | CASSEDPDRVNYGYTF | TRBD1 | TRBV6-1 | . | TRBJ1-2 | 16
TGTGCCAGCAGTTTCGGGTTAGGTTCTGGAAACACCATATATTTT | CASSFGLGSGNTIYF | . | TRBV27 | . | TRBJ1-3 | 15
TGTGCCAGCAGTGGGGGCGGGGGCCCCACAGATACGCAGTATTTT | CASSGGGGPTDTQYF | . | TRBV6-1 | . | TRBJ2-3 | 15
TGTGCCAGCAGTTACTTCGGGACAGCTAATGAAAAACTGTTTTTT | CASSYFGTANEKLFF | TRBD1 | TRBV6-5 | . | TRBJ1-4 | 15
TGCGCCAGCAGCTCCCTGGGGGACAGAAATGAAAAACTGTTTTTT | CASSSLGDRNEKLFF | TRBD1 | TRBV5-1 | . | TRBJ1-4 | 15
TGTGCCAGCAGTTACTATCAGGGGGGAACTGAAGCTTTCTTT | CASSYYQGGTEAFF | TRBD1 | TRBV6-5 | . | TRBJ1-1 | 14
TGCGCCAGCAGCCCCCGGGGGAGGACTAGCGGGAGGCTCCCCTACGAGCAGTACTTC | CASSPRGRTSGRLPYEQYF | TRBD2 | TRBV5-1 | . | TRBJ2-7 | 19
TGTGCCAGCAGCCAAGAAGGAGGGCTGGGCGGGGGGTTTTACAATGAGCAGTTCTTC | CASSQEGGLGGGFYNEQFF | TRBD2 | TRBV14 | . | TRBJ2-1 | 19
TGTGCCAGCAGCCTCGGTTCCATCCAGTTCTTC | CASSLGSIQFF | . | TRBV2 | . | TRBJ2-1 | 11
TGTGCCAGCAGTTCCCCGGGACAGGGATCCTCTGGGGCCAACGTCCTGACTTTC | CASSSPGQGSSGANVLTF | TRBD1 | TRBV7-2 | . | TRBJ2-6 | 18
TGTGCCAGCAGTTTATCCGGGGGGGTGAACACTGAAGCTTTCTTT | CASSLSGGVNTEAFF | . | TRBV27 | . | TRBJ1-1 | 15
TGTGCCAGCACGAGAGGGCTGAACACTGAAGCTTTCTTT | CASTRGLNTEAFF | . | TRBV2 | . | TRBJ1-1 | 13
TGTGCCAGCTCCCAAGGACTTGGAGGGCTATACGAGCAGTACTTC | CASSQGLGGLYEQYF | . | TRBV18 | . | TRBJ2-7 | 15
TGCGCCAGCAGCCTGGTCTGGGCAGCTAACTATGGCTACACCTTC | CASSLVWAANYGYTF | . | TRBV5-1 | . | TRBJ1-2 | 15
TGTGCCAGCAGCTCAGACCCTGGGCAGGGGGCGGACACCGGGGAGCTGTTTTTT | CASSSDPGQGADTGELFF | TRBD1 | TRBV7-9 | . | TRBJ2-2 | 18
TGTGCCAGCAGCCAAGTGACCCTTCGGGGAGAGAACACTGAAGCTTTCTTT | CASSQVTLRGENTEAFF | . | TRBV4-2 | . | TRBJ1-1 | 17
TGCGCCAGCAGTCATCACAGGGCAGGCGAGCAGTACTTC | CASSHHRAGEQYF | . | TRBV23-1 | . | TRBJ2-7 | 13
TGCGCCAGCAGCCAGGAACCGGGACACCTGAACACTGAAGCTTTCTTT | CASSQEPGHLNTEAFF | . | TRBV4-1 | . | TRBJ1-1 | 16
TGTGCCTCACGACTAGATTTCGCGCCCGGCTACGAGCAGTACTTC | CASRLDFAPGYEQYF | . | TRBV7-2 | . | TRBJ2-7 | 15
TGTGCCAGCAACTCCTTAAAGGACAGGGAAAGGAACACTGAAGCTTTCTTT | CASNSLKDRERNTEAFF | TRBD1 | TRBV11-2 | . | TRBJ1-1 | 17
TGTGCCAGTTCGACAGGGCGGGAATCACCCCTCCACTTT | CASSTGRESPLHF | TRBD1 | TRBV2 | . | TRBJ1-6 | 13
TGCGCCAGCAGCTTGGATCCCCCAGCTTTAGGTAGCCAGCCCCAGCATTTT | CASSLDPPALGSQPQHF | . | TRBV5-1 | . | TRBJ1-5 | 17
TGTGCCAGCAGTTACAGGCTAGCGACCAATGAGCAGTTCTTC | CASSYRLATNEQFF | . | TRBV6-5 | . | TRBJ2-1 | 14
TGCGCCAGCAAATATACAGGGGACACTGAAGCTTTCTTT | CASKYTGDTEAFF | TRBD1 | TRBV5-1 | . | TRBJ1-1 | 13